One sample yielded the 24 T cell receptor beta chains listed below, sequenced in a study of blood T cell repertoires in COVID-19. Generated by immunoSEQ multiplex PCR, the TCRdb table keeps only in-frame clones and is missing some. The table shows over 150,000 clones, with approximately 88% occurring only once. The specimen sequenced was peripheral blood. Receptors originate from a woman aged 35 to 49 with COVID-19, enrolled during active disease.

The CDR3 DNA sequence: TGTGCCAGCAGTCTTGAGGGTTACAACACTGAAGCTTTCTTT. Protein sequence: CASSLEGYNTEAFF. The rearrangement uses TRBV9 and TRBJ1-1; D remains unclear. CDR3 length equals 14 residues. The germline gives CDR1 SGDLS, CDR2 YYNGEE. V lost 5 bases to trimming and J lost 2 bases, with 13 bases between them.

The table lists this clone with a count of one. This rearrangement joins TRBV7-6 to TRBJ2-1; D ambiguous. Germline-derived CDR1 and CDR2 are SGHVS and FNYEAQ. The germline V and J ends were trimmed by 5 bases and 0 bases, with 11 bases remaining between them. CDR3 length: 15 amino acids. CDR3 residues: CASSGHGSSYNEQFF. The CDR3 DNA reads TGTGCCAGCAGCGGGCATGGTAGCTCCTACAATGAGCAGTTCTTC.

The chain has TRBV28 and TRBJ2-2; 8 nucleotides line up with TRBD2. This CDR3 comprises 17 residues. Trimming cost V 8 bases and J 5 bases; bases outside gene matches: 16. Germline V gives CDR1 MDHEN, CDR2 SYDVKM. CDR3 amino acids: CASVWGSGAGGTGELFF. DNA for the CDR3: TGTGCCAGCGTCTGGGGTAGCGGGGCCGGTGGGACCGGGGAGCTGTTTTTT.

The J gene is TRBJ1-2, the V gene TRBV29-1; 8 bases agree with TRBD1. Germline V gives CDR1 SQVTM, CDR2 ANQGSEA. With V trimmed by 5 bases and J by 7 bases, 6 bases remained unmatched. The CDR3 is 12 residues long. The CDR3 DNA sequence: TGCAGCGTTTTAGGACAGGGACTTGGCTACACCTTC. This translates into CSVLGQGLGYTF.

This clone occurred once. CDR3 in amino acids: CASSWRGLAESSYNEQFF. In DNA, the CDR3 is TGCGCCAGCAGCTGGCGAGGTTTAGCGGAAAGCTCCTACAATGAGCAGTTCTTC. V usage is TRBV5-1 and J usage is TRBJ2-1; D may be TRBD2 (6 bases). V gave up 3 bases and J gave up 0 bases, with 19 bases separating them. Germline V gives CDR1 SGHRS, CDR2 YFSETQ. The CDR3 spans 18 residues.

The V call is TRBV10-2, the J call TRBJ2-2, with 12 bases aligning to TRBD2. CDR1 WSHSY and CDR2 SAAADI come from the germline V gene. The V segment lost 0 bases and the J segment 4 bases; nucleotides outside the gene matches: 6. The CDR3 has 18 residues. DNA for the CDR3: TGCGCCAGCAGTGAGTCGGCTAGCGGGGGGGCCGGCACCGGGGAGCTGTTTTTT. Protein product: CASSESASGGAGTGELFF.

The V call is TRBV19, the J call TRBJ2-2; D not resolved. CDR1 and CDR2 (germline): LNHDA, SQIVND (reference sequence). The CDR3 loop spans 16 amino acids. V was shortened by 2 bases and J by 0 bases, with 10 bases between the two germline ends. CDR3: CASSIKGGANTGELFF. The DNA of the CDR3 is TGTGCCAGTAGTATAAAAGGCGGCGCGAACACCGGGGAGCTGTTTTTT.

The rearrangement joins TRBV14 to TRBJ1-1, with TRBD1 matching over 7 bases. CDR1 and CDR2 (germline): SGHDN, FVKESK. V trimming: 1 base; J trimming: 8 bases; junction bases outside the gene matches: 7. The CDR3 extends over 14 amino acids. The CDR3 loop reads CASSQVQGWGEAFF. As DNA, the CDR3 is TGTGCCAGCAGCCAAGTACAGGGGTGGGGGGAAGCTTTCTTT. Full variable domain (remainder filled in from reference TRBV14 and TRBJ1-1): EAGVTQFPSHSVIEKGQTVTLRCDPISGHDNLYWYRRVMGKEIKFLLHFVKESKQDESGMPNNRFLAERTGGTYSTLKVQPAELEDSGVYFCASSQVQGWGEAFFGQGTRLTVV.

This chain connects TRBV11-2 to TRBJ1-2; 7 bases map to TRBD1. The CDR3 covers 13 residues. Germline CDR1 is SGHAT and CDR2 is FQNNGV. Trimming cost V 6 bases and J 4 bases; bases outside gene matches: 5. CDR3 sequence: CASSTGARYGYTF. The CDR3 DNA follows: TGTGCCAGCAGTACAGGGGCCCGCTATGGCTACACCTTC.

This clone occurred a few times. V and J are TRBV5-1 and TRBJ1-6, with a weak D call TRBD1 (6 bases). Germline V gene sequence: CDR1 SGHRS, CDR2 YFSETQ. CDR3 length equals 14 residues. Trimming shortened V by 0 bases and J by 10 bases, and 11 bases separated the two germline ends. The CDR3 region has the DNA TGCGCCAGCAGCTTGGCGCAGGGGTCCTCACCCCTCCACTTT. This translates into CASSLAQGSSPLHF.

V is TRBV9 and J is TRBJ1-3; weak D call: TRBD1 (5 bases). Deletions cut 4 bases from V and 5 bases from J, with 16 bases between. The V gene's germline CDR1 is SGDLS and CDR2 YYNGEE. CDR3 length: 15 residues. The CDR3 loop reads CASSPFGGERNTIYF. DNA for the CDR3: TGTGCCAGCAGCCCATTTGGGGGGGAAAGAAACACCATATATTTT.

This clone was found a few times. The J gene is TRBJ2-7, the V gene TRBV27; D is unclear. Germline lookup yields CDR1 MNHEY and CDR2 SMNVEV (reference sequence). This CDR3 comprises 14 residues. Trimming pared 5 bases from V and 2 bases from J, leaving 13 bases between. CDR3: CASSPQVTTYEQYF. CDR3 sequence (DNA): TGTGCCAGCAGTCCCCAGGTTACCACCTACGAGCAGTACTTC.

The chain uses TRBV10-2 and TRBJ2-2; 11 bases are shared with TRBD2. This CDR3 is 13 amino acids long. Germline V gene data show CDR1 as WSHSY and CDR2 as SAAADI. Trimming at V came to 10 bases and at J to 6 bases, leaving 4 bases not matched to a gene. The CDR3 spells CATTSGSPGELFF. CDR3 sequence (DNA): TGCGCCACTACTAGCGGGAGCCCCGGGGAGCTGTTTTTT.

The chain joins TRBV24-1 to TRBJ2-7, with 9 positions matching TRBD1. The CDR3 runs to 17 residues. CDR1 and CDR2 from the germline V gene are KGHDR and SFDVKD. V lost 4 bases, J lost 5 bases, and 14 bases stayed unmatched. The DNA for the CDR3 is TGTGCCACCAGTGACCCTAAACCGGGACAGGGCAGCCACGAGCAGTACTTC. Encoded protein: CATSDPKPGQGSHEQYF.

The chain's CDR3 is CASSPQRTGFGYTF. CDR3 DNA sequence: TGTGCCAGCAGTCCGCAACGGACAGGGTTCGGCTACACCTTC. The rearrangement joins TRBV27 to TRBJ1-2; TRBD1 aligns across 8 bases. CDR1 and CDR2 (germline): MNHEY, SMNVEV (reference sequence). J gave up 8 bases and V 5 bases, and 10 bases lay outside the gene matches. CDR3 length: 14 residues.

This clone was seen only a few times. J is TRBJ2-7 and V is TRBV7-9, with D maybe TRBD1 (6 bases). From germline, CDR1 is SEHNR and CDR2 FQNEAQ (reference sequence). Trimming removed 6 bases from V and 2 bases from J, with 20 bases in between. This CDR3 is 16 amino acids long. The CDR3 DNA reads TGTGCCAGCAGTCGCCCCCAGACAGGTTTTGCCTACGAGCAGTACTTC. It codes for CASSRPQTGFAYEQYF.

This clone appeared a few times. The gene calls are TRBV4-1 and TRBJ2-1; 9 bases line up with TRBD1. The CDR3 length is 15 residues. CDR1 is MGHRA and CDR2 is YSYEKL in the germline V gene. The V gene end was trimmed by 0 bases and the J gene end by 9 bases; junction bases not matched to a gene: 6. CDR3 amino acids: CASSQEWGQGGEQFF. The CDR3 bases are TGCGCCAGCAGCCAAGAATGGGGACAGGGAGGTGAGCAGTTCTTC.

The chain links TRBV7-9 to TRBJ2-3, with a possible D match to TRBD1 (6 bases). The CDR3 sequence is 16 residues long. V lost 5 bases and J lost 3, with 18 bases in between. Germline assignment: CDR1 SEHNR and CDR2 FQNEAQ (reference sequence). The chain's CDR3 is CASSPRDIGGTDTQYF. Written as DNA, the CDR3 is TGTGCCAGCAGCCCCCGGGACATCGGCGGGACAGATACGCAGTATTTT.

The rearrangement uses TRBV28 and TRBJ1-5; 10 bases are shared with TRBD1. J was trimmed by 2 bases and V by 6 bases; bases with no gene match: 4. From germline, CDR1 is MDHEN and CDR2 SYDVKM. This CDR3 is built from 15 residues. CDR3 residues: CASSSTGGGNQPQHF. The CDR3 region has the DNA TGTGCCAGCAGCTCGACAGGGGGCGGCAATCAGCCCCAGCATTTT.

The CDR3 region is CASNGVNTEAFF. The DNA of the CDR3 is TGTGCCAGCAACGGGGTGAACACTGAAGCTTTCTTT. The chain employs TRBV24-1 and TRBJ1-1; D unresolved. The V and J ends lost 11 bases and 0 bases respectively, with 9 bases between them. There are 12 residues in the CDR3. CDR1 and CDR2 (germline): KGHDR, SFDVKD.

This sequence joins TRBV25-1 and TRBJ2-2; TRBD2 aligns across 7 bases. CDR1 is MGHDK and CDR2 is SYGVNS in the germline V gene. The V and J ends lost 4 bases and 1 base, in that order; junction bases with no gene match: 6. CDR3 length: 16 residues. CDR3 residues: CASSAPSGMNTGELFF. In nucleotides, the CDR3 is TGTGCCAGCAGTGCCCCTAGCGGAATGAACACCGGGGAGCTGTTTTTT.

V is TRBV7-6 and J is TRBJ2-7; TRBD2 aligns across 8 bases. Germline CDR1 reads SGHVS; CDR2 reads FNYEAQ. CDR3 size: 15 residues. V dropped 5 bases and J dropped 1; count of bases not matched to a gene: 7. The CDR3: CASSHPGGDSYEQYF. The CDR3 DNA reads TGTGCCAGCAGCCACCCCGGGGGGGATTCCTACGAGCAGTACTTC.

The chain links TRBV5-4 to TRBJ1-2, with D possibly being TRBD1 (6 bases). This CDR3 has 16 amino acids. Germline CDR1 and CDR2: SGHNT and YYREEE (reference sequence). Trimming pared 0 bases from V and 1 base from J, leaving 13 bases between. Here the CDR3 DNA reads TGTGCCAGCAGCTTGGCAGGGGCCCCCAATAACTATGGCTACACCTTC. Translation gives CASSLAGAPNNYGYTF.

The chain combines TRBV11-2 with TRBJ1-1; possibly TRBD1 for D (5 bases). CDR1 SGHAT and CDR2 FQNNGV come from the germline V gene. The V and J ends lost 3 bases and 4 bases respectively, with 12 bases between them. This CDR3 contains 14 residues. The CDR3 nucleotides are TGTGCCAGCAGCTTGTCCCACGGGGGCACTGAAGCTTTCTTT. Translating it yields CASSLSHGGTEAFF.